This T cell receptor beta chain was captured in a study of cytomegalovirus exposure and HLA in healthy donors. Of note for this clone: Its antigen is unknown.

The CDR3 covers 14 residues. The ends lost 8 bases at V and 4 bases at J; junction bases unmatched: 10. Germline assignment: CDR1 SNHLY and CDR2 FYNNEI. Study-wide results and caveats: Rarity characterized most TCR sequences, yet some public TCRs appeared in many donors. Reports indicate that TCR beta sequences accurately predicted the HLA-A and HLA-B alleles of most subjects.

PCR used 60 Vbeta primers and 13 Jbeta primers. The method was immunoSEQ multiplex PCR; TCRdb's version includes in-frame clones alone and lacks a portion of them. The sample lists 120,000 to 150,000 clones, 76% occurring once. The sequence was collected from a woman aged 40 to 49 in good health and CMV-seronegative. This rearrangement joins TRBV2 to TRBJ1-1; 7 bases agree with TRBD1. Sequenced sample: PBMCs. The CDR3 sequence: CASGQEGVGTEAFF. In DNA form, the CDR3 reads TGTGCCAGCGGACAGGAGGGGGTGGGCACTGAAGCTTTCTTT.